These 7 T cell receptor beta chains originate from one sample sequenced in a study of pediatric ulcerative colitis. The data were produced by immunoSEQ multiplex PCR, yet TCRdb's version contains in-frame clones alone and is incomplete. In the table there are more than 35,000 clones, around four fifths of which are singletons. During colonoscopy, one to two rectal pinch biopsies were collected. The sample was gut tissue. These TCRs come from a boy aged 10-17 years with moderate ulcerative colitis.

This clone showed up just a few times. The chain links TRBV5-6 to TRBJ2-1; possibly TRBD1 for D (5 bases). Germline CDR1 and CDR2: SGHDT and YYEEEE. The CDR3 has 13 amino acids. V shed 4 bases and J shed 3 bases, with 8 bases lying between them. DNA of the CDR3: TGTGCCAGCAGCGCTGACAGCTACAATGAGCAGTTCTTC. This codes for CASSADSYNEQFF. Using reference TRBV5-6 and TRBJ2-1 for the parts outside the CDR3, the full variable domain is DAGVTQSPTHLIKTRGQQVTLRCSPKSGHDTVSWYQQALGQGPQFIFQYYEEEERQRGNFPDRFSGHQFPNYSSELNVNALLLGDSALYLCASSADSYNEQFFGPGTRLTVL.

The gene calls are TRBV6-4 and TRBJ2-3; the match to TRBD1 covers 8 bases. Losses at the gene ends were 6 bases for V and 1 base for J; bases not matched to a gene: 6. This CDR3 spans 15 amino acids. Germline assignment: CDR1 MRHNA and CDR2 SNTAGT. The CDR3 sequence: CASSKGQGGTDTQYF. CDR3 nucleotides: TGTGCCAGCAGCAAAGGACAGGGAGGCACAGATACGCAGTATTTT.

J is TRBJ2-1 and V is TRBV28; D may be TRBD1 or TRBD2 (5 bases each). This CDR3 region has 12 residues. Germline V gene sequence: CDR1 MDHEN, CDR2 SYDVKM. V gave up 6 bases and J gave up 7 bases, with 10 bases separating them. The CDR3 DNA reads TGTGCCAGCAGCCCAGAGGGGAATGAGCAGTTCTTC. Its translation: CASSPEGNEQFF.

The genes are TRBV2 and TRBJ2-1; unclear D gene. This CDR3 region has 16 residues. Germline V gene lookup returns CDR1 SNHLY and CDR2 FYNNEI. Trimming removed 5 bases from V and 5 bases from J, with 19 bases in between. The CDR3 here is CASSYDGIRHDNEQFF. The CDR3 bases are TGTGCCAGCAGTTATGACGGAATTAGACACGACAATGAGCAGTTCTTC.

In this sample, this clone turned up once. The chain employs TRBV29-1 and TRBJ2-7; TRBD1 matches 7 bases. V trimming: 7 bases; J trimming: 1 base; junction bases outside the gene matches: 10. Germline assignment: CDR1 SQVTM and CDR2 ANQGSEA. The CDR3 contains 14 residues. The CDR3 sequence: CSALGGDRSYEQYF. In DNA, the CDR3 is TGCAGCGCCCTCGGTGGGGACAGATCCTACGAGCAGTACTTC.

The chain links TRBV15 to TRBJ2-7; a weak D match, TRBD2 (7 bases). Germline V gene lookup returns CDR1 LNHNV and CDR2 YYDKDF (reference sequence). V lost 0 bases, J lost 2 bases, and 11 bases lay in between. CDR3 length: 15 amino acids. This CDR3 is CATSRDRGGPYEQYF. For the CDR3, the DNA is TGTGCCACCAGCAGAGATAGGGGGGGACCCTACGAGCAGTACTTC.

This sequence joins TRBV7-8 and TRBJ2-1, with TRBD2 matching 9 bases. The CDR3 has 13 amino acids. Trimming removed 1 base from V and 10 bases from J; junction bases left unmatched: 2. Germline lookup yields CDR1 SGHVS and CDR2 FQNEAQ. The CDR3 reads CASSLGLAGEQFF. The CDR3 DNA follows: TGTGCCAGCAGCTTAGGCCTAGCGGGGGAGCAGTTCTTC. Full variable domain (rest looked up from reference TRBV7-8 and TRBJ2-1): GAGVSQSPRYKVAKRGQDVALRCDPISGHVSLFWYQQALGQGPEFLTYFQNEAQLDKSGLPSDRFFAERPEGSVSTLKIQRTQQEDSAVYLCASSLGLAGEQFFGPGTRLTVL.